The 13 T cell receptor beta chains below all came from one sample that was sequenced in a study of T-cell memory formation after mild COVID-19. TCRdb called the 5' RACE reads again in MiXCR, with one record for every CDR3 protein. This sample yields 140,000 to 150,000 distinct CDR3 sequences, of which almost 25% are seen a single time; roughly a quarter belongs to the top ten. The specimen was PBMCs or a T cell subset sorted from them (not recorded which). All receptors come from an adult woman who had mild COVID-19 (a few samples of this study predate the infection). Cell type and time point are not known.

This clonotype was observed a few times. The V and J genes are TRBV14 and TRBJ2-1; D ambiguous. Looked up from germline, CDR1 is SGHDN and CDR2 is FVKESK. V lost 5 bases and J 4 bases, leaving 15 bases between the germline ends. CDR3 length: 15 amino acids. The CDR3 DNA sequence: TGTGCCAGCAGCTTGAGACTCGCGAGGTACAATGAGCAGTTCTTC. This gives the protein CASSLRLARYNEQFF.

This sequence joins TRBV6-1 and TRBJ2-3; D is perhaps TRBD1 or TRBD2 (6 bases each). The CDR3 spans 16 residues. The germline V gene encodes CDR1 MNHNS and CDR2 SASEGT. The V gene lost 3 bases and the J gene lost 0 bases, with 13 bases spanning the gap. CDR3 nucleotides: TGTGCCAGCAGTGATCATAGGGGGGCTAGCACAGATACGCAGTATTTT. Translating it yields CASSDHRGASTDTQYF.

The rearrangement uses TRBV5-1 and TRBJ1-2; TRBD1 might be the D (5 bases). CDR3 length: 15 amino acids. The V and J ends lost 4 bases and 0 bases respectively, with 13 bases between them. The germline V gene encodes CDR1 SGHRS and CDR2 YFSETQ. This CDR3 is CASSPGTAANYGYTF. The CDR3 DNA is TGCGCCAGCAGCCCGGGGACCGCAGCTAACTATGGCTACACCTTC. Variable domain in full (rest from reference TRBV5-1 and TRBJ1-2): KAGVTQTPRYLIKTRGQQVTLSCSPISGHRSVSWYQQTPGQGLQFLFEYFSETQRNKGNFPGRFSGRQFSNSRSEMNVSTLELGDSALYLCASSPGTAANYGYTFGSGTRLTVV.

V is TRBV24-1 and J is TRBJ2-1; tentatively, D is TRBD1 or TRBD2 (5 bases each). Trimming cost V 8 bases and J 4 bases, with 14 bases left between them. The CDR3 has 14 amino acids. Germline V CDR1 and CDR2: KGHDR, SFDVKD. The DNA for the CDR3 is TGTGCCACCACAGACGGGACGACGTACAATGAGCAGTTCTTC. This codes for CATTDGTTYNEQFF.

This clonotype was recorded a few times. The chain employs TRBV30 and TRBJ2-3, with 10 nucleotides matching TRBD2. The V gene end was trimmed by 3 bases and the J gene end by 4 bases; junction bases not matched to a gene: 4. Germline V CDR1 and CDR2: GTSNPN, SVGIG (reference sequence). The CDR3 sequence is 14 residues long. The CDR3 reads CAWRVAGGADTQYF. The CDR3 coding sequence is TGTGCCTGGAGGGTAGCGGGAGGTGCAGATACGCAGTATTTT.

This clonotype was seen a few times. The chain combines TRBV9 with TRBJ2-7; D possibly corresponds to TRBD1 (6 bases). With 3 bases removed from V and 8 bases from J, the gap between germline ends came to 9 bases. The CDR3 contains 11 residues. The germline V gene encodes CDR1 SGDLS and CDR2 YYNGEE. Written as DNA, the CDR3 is TGTGCCAGCAGCGCAACAGGGAAGCAGTACTTC. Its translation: CASSATGKQYF.

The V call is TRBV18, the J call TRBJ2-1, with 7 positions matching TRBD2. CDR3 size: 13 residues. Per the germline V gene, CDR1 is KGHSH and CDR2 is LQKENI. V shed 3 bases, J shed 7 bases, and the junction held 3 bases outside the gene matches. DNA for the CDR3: TGTGCCAGCTCACCGGGAGGGTGGAATGAGCAGTTCTTC. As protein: CASSPGGWNEQFF.

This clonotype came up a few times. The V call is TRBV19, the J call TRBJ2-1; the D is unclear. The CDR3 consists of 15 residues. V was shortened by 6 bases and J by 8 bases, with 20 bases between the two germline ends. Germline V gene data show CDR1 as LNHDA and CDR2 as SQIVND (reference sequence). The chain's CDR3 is CASSYTPFAADEQFF. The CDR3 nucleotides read TGTGCCAGTAGCTACACGCCTTTCGCGGCCGATGAGCAGTTCTTC. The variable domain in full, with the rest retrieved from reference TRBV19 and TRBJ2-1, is DGGITQSPKYLFRKEGQNVTLSCEQNLNHDAMYWYRQDPGQGLRLIYYSQIVNDFQKGDIAEGYSVSREKKESFPLTVTSAQKNPTAFYLCASSYTPFAADEQFFGPGTRLTVL.

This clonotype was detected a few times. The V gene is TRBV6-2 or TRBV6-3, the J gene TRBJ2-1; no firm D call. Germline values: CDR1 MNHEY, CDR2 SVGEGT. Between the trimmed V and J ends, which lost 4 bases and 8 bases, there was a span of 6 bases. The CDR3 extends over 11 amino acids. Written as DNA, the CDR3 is TGTGCCAGCAGTTGGAGCTATGAGCAGTTCTTC. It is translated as CASSWSYEQFF.

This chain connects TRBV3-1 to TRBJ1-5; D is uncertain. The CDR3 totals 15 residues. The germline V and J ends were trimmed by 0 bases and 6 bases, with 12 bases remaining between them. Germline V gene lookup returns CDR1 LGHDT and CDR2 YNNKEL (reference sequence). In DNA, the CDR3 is TGTGCCAGCAGCCAAGATTCAGGTTTTACTCAGCCCCAGCATTTT. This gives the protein CASSQDSGFTQPQHF.

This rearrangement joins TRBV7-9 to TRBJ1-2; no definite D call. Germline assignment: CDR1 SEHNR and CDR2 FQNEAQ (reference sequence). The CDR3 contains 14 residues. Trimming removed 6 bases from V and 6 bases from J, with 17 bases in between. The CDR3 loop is CASSLGFAWDGYTF. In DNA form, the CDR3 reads TGTGCCAGCAGTTTGGGTTTCGCCTGGGATGGCTACACCTTC.

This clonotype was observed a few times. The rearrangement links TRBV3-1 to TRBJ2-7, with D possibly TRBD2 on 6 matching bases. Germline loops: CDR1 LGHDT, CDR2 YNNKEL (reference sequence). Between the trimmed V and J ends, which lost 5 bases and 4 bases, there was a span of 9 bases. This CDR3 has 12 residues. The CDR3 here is CASSYREYEQYF. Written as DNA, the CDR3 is TGTGCCAGCAGCTACCGGGAGTACGAGCAGTACTTC.

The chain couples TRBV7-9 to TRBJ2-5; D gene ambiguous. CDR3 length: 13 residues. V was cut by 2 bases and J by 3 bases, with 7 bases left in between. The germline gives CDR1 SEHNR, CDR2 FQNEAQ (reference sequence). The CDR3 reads CASSLSIEETQYF. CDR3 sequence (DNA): TGTGCCAGCAGCTTATCCATAGAAGAGACCCAGTACTTC.